The present T cell receptor (beta chain) was sequenced within a study of OX40 agonist ivuxolimab in advanced cancers. Study-wide context: Dose-escalation subjects each had hepatocellular carcinoma, melanoma, renal cell or head and neck cancer. Cohort: about 80% men, mean age 60, aged roughly 23 to 79.

Data came from immunoSEQ multiplex PCR; TCRdb stores just in-frame clones and leaves some out. The sample contains 65,000 to 75,000 clones, 70% to 90% of which appear only once. People who had autoimmune disease history or systemic immunosuppression were excluded. Regarding this clone: Its antigen remains unidentified.

Findings and limits, study-wide: The antigen specificity of the peripheral T cells (those that were expanded) was not determined.

The sequencing used CD4+ or CD8+ T cells sorted from blood, collected in a trial of the OX40 agonist ivuxolimab. This clonotype originated in an adult with an advanced solid tumor such as melanoma, head and neck, liver or kidney cancer.

The CDR3 loop reads CASSLEAGNQPQHF. CDR3 DNA sequence: TGTGCCAGCAGTTTGGAGGCGGGCAATCAGCCCCAGCATTTT. The chain is built from TRBV6-4 and TRBJ1-5; D unresolved. The CDR3 totals 14 residues. Trimming shortened V by 5 bases and J by 2 bases, and 10 bases separated the two germline ends. CDR1 is MRHNA, CDR2 SNTAGT, per germline.